This TCR beta chain comes out of a study of T cell repertoires in cytomegalovirus infection. About the study: Public TCR beta signatures provided an indication of both CMV infection and a matching HLA type. General study results and limits: HLA-C-restricted CMV-specific TCR beta clonotypes were dominant in the ex vivo response.

Germline V gene lookup returns CDR1 ENHRY and CDR2 SYGVKD. This CDR3 region has 15 residues. V lost 3 bases and J 4 bases, leaving 14 bases between the germline ends. Ten or more counts support this clonotype. The target antigen is unknown. TCRdb fed the reads into MiXCR, producing one record per CDR3 protein. The repertoire holds tens of thousands of distinct CDR3 sequences, with roughly a quarter as singletons. The receptor was isolated from a human donor in good health (CMV status not recorded). Some clones in this sample may be carry-over from other donors' samples. The rearrangement links TRBV10-3 to TRBJ2-3, with D possibly being TRBD1 or TRBD2 (5 bases each). The sequences come from CD8+ T cells from cultured PBMCs, collected from culture after CMV antigen stimulation. The CDR3 sequence: CAISDLGEISDTQYF. As DNA, the CDR3 is TGTGCCATCAGTGATTTGGGGGAGATTTCAGATACGCAGTATTTT.